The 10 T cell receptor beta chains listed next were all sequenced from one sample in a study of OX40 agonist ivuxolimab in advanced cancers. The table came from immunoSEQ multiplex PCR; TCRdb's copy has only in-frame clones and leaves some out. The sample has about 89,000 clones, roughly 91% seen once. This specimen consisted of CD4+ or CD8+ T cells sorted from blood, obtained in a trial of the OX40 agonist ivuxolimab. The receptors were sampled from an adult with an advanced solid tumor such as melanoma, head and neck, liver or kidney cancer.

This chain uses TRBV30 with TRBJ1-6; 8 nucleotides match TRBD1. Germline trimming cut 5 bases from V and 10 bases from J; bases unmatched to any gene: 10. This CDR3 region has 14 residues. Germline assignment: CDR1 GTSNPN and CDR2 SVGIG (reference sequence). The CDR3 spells CAWLRGPAESPLHF. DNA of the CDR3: TGTGCCTGGCTCAGGGGGCCGGCAGAGTCACCCCTCCACTTT.

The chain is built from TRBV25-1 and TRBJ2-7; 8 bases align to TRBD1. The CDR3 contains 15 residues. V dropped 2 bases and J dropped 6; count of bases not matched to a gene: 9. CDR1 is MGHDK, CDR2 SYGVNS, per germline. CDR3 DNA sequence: TGTGCCAGCAGTGAAACGACGAGGACAGGGAGCGAGCAGTACTTC. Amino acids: CASSETTRTGSEQYF.

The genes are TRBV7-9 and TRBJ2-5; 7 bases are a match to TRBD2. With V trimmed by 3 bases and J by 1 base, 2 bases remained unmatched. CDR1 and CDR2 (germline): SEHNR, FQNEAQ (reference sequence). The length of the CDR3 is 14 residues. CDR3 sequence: CASSLGTTQETQYF. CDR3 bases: TGTGCCAGCAGCTTGGGGACTACCCAAGAGACCCAGTACTTC.

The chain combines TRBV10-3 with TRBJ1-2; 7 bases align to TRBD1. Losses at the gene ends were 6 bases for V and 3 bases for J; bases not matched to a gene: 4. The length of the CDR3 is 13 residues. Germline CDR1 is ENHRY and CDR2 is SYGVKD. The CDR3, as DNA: TGTGCCATCAGCTCCGACAGGGACTATGGCTACACCTTC. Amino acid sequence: CAISSDRDYGYTF.

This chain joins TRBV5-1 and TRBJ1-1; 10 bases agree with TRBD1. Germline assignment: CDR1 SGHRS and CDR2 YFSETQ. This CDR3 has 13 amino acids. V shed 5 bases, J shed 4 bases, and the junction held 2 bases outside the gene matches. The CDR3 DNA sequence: TGCGCCAGCAGTCGGGACAGGGGCACTGAAGCTTTCTTT. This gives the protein CASSRDRGTEAFF.

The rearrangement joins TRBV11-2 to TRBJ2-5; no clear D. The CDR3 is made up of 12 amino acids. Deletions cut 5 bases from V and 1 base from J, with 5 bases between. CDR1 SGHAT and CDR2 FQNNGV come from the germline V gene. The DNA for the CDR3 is TGTGCCAGCAGCCCCACCCAAGAGACCCAGTACTTC. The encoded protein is CASSPTQETQYF. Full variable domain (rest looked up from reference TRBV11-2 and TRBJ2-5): EAGVAQSPRYKIIEKRQSVAFWCNPISGHATLYWYQQILGQGPKLLIQFQNNGVVDDSQLPKDRFSAERLKGVDSTLKIQPAKLEDSAVYLCASSPTQETQYFGPGTRLLVL.

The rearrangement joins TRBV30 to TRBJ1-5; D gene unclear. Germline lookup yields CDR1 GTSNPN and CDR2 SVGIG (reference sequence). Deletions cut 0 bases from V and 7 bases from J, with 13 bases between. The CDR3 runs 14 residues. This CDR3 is CAWSVTSRSQPQHF. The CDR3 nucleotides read TGTGCCTGGAGTGTAACGTCGCGAAGCCAGCCCCAGCATTTT.

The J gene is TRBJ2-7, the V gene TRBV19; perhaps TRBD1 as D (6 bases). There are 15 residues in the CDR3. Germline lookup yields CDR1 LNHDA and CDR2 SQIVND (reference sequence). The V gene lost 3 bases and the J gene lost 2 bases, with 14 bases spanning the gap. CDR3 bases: TGTGCCAGTAGTATGGGGAGTGGGGGCCCCTACGAGCAGTACTTC. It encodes CASSMGSGGPYEQYF.

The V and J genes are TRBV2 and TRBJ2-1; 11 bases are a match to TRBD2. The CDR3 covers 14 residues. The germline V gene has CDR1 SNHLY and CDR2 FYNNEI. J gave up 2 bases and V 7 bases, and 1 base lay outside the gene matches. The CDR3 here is CASIAGGTYNEQFF. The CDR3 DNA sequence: TGTGCCAGCATAGCGGGAGGGACCTACAATGAGCAGTTCTTC.

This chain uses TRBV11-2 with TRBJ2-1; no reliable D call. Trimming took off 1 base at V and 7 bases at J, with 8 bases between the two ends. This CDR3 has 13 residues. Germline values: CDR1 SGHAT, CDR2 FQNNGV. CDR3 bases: TGTGCCAGCAGCTTAGGGCTAGAAAATGAGCAGTTCTTC. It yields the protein CASSLGLENEQFF.